This is a list of T cell receptor beta chains from one sample in a study of T cells in Graves' hyperthyroidism and ophthalmopathy. TCRdb analysed the multiplex PCR reads with MiXCR anew, one entry per CDR3 protein. The repertoire includes 500,000 to 750,000 distinct CDR3 sequences, about 15% of them detected once, and under 8% sits in the top ten. Input material: blood. The receptor source for this set is a woman in her thirties with Graves' hyperthyroidism. Both conserved end residues are part of each CDR3. D genes are given only for firm matches. Not every row has a clone size; where given, it reads once, few, many or a size class.

CDR3 protein,CDR3 DNA,clone size,J gene,D gene,V gene
CASRGLAGESDEQYF,TGTGCCAGCAGAGGACTAGCGGGAGAATCCGACGAGCAGTACTTC,NA,TRBJ2-7,TRBD2,TRBV27
CASSHQSGENTEAFF,TGTGCCAGCAGCCACCAAAGCGGAGAGAACACTGAAGCTTTCTTT,many,TRBJ1-1,NA,TRBV4-2
CASSLVERVDSEQYF,TGCGCCAGCAGCTTGGTCGAGCGGGTGGACAGTGAGCAGTACTTC,once,TRBJ2-7,NA,TRBV5-1
CASSRLTGGSGYTF,TGTGCCAGCAGTCGATTAACAGGGGGCAGTGGCTACACCTTC,few,TRBJ1-2,TRBD1,TRBV27
CASSPGQTNYGYTF,TGTGCCAGCAGCCCGGGACAGACTAACTATGGCTACACCTTC,many,TRBJ1-2,TRBD1,TRBV28
CASSQDLATQYEQYF,TGTGCCAGCAGCCAAGATCTTGCGACACAGTACGAGCAGTACTTC,many,TRBJ2-7,NA,TRBV3-1
CASSLGLGYNEQFF,TGTGCCAGCAGTTTAGGGCTAGGCTACAATGAGCAGTTCTTC,many,TRBJ2-1,NA,TRBV28
CASSLGTGGILDNSPLHF,TGTGCCAGCAGCTTAGGCACAGGGGGAATCCTGGATAATTCACCCCTCCACTTT,few,TRBJ1-6,TRBD1,TRBV7-9
CASSPAGLSAYEQYF,TGCGCCAGCAGCCCGGCGGGACTCAGTGCCTACGAGCAGTACTTC,NA,TRBJ2-7,NA,TRBV4-1
CSASHQETQYF,TGCAGTGCTAGCCACCAAGAGACCCAGTACTTC,many,TRBJ2-5,NA,TRBV20-1
CASSNWDRDYEQYF,TGTGCCAGCAGTAACTGGGACAGGGATTACGAGCAGTACTTC,many,TRBJ2-7,TRBD1,TRBV25-1
CASSLEQGLSTDTQYF,TGTGCCAGCAGCTTAGAGCAGGGCCTGAGCACAGATACGCAGTATTTT,few,TRBJ2-3,NA,TRBV7-2
CASRPLDRRGYTF,TGTGCCAGTAGACCCCTGGACAGGCGCGGCTACACCTTC,few,TRBJ1-2,TRBD1,TRBV27
CASRLQYKTDEAFF,TGTGCCAGCAGGCTACAGTATAAGACTGATGAAGCTTTCTTT,few,TRBJ1-1,NA,TRBV27
CSASGTSGPYEQYF,TGCAGTGCATCCGGGACTAGCGGACCCTACGAGCAGTACTTC,many,TRBJ2-7,TRBD2,TRBV20-1
CASSLGRTFGNTIYF,TGTGCCAGCAGCTTGGGGCGGACGTTCGGAAACACCATATATTTT,few,TRBJ1-3,NA,TRBV7-2
CASSYPSDTQYF,TGTGCCAGCAGTTACCCCTCAGATACGCAGTATTTT,few,TRBJ2-3,NA,TRBV6-2/TRBV6-3
CASSPRGKGYNEQFF,TGTGCCAGCAGCCCTCGGGGGAAGGGCTACAATGAGCAGTTCTTC,many,TRBJ2-1,NA,TRBV7-2
CASSLRTGWGSYNEQFF,TGTGCCAGCAGTTTGCGGACAGGGTGGGGCTCCTACAATGAGCAGTTCTTC,NA,TRBJ2-1,TRBD1,TRBV27
CASSLERLAGGLYNEQFF,TGTGCCAGCAGCTTAGAGAGACTAGCGGGAGGGTTATACAATGAGCAGTTCTTC,many,TRBJ2-1,TRBD2,TRBV7-2
CASSEQGAGPTDTQYF,TGTGCCAGCAGTGAACAAGGGGCGGGGCCCACAGATACGCAGTATTTT,many,TRBJ2-3,NA,TRBV6-1
CASSARTGFSYEQYF,TGTGCCAGCAGTGCCCGGACAGGGTTCTCCTACGAGCAGTACTTC,few,TRBJ2-7,TRBD1,TRBV27
CSYKGGIENIQYF,TGCAGTTATAAAGGGGGGATAGAAAACATTCAGTACTTC,NA,TRBJ2-4,NA,TRBV20-1
CATQPGSSYNEQFF,TGTGCCACCCAGCCCGGGAGCTCCTACAATGAGCAGTTCTTC,many,TRBJ2-1,NA,TRBV24-1
CASSLWGGGEQYF,TGTGCCAGCAGTTTATGGGGAGGGGGCGAGCAGTACTTC,NA,TRBJ2-7,NA,TRBV28
CASSTRTGYNSPLHF,TGTGCCAGCAGTACCAGGACGGGATATAATTCACCCCTCCACTTT,few,TRBJ1-6,NA,TRBV27
CASSPNLDTEAFF,TGTGCCAGCAGCCCAAATCTGGACACTGAAGCTTTCTTT,NA,TRBJ1-1,NA,TRBV7-8
CASSPIGRETQYF,TGTGCCAGCTCACCAATCGGGAGAGAGACCCAGTACTTC,many,TRBJ2-5,NA,TRBV18
CASSYSFAGSPGELFF,TGTGCCAGCAGTTACTCCTTCGCGGGAAGTCCCGGGGAGCTGTTTTTT,many,TRBJ2-2,NA,TRBV6-5
CASWTGVSNQPQHF,TGTGCCAGCTGGACAGGAGTTAGCAATCAGCCCCAGCATTTT,few,TRBJ1-5,TRBD1,TRBV25-1
CASSLVRQGPFF,TGTGCCAGCAGCTTAGTTCGACAGGGCCCTTTCTTT,many,TRBJ1-1,TRBD1,TRBV11-2
CASSSSPSVQGTLKLYKQFF,TGTGCCAGCAGCTCAAGTCCCTCCGTACAGGGCACCCTAAAGCTCTACAAGCAGTTCTTC,NA,TRBJ2-1,NA,TRBV4-2
CASSADSKRTDTQYF,TGCGCCAGCTCTGCGGACAGTAAACGTACAGATACGCAGTATTTT,once,TRBJ2-3,NA,TRBV5-1
CASSLVPLAGNTQYF,TGTGCCAGCAGCTTAGTACCGCTAGCTGGGAATACGCAGTATTTT,NA,TRBJ2-3,NA,TRBV7-2
CATSRGPLAGIRQNSYEQYF,TGTGCCACCAGCAGAGGGCCCTTGGCTGGTATTCGGCAGAACTCCTACGAGCAGTACTTC,few,TRBJ2-7,NA,TRBV15
CASSKTVSYEQYF,TGTGCCAGCAGCAAGACGGTTTCCTACGAGCAGTACTTC,many,TRBJ2-7,NA,TRBV7-9
CAWSKGEQPQHF,TGTGCCTGGAGTAAGGGGGAGCAGCCCCAGCATTTT,many,TRBJ1-5,NA,TRBV30
CASSLVVTNEQYF,TGTGCCAGCAGCTTAGTGGTGACTAACGAGCAGTACTTC,many,TRBJ2-7,NA,TRBV7-2
CASSLVPDRAQETQYF,TGTGCCAGCAGCTTAGTACCGGACAGGGCCCAAGAGACCCAGTACTTC,few,TRBJ2-5,TRBD1,TRBV7-2